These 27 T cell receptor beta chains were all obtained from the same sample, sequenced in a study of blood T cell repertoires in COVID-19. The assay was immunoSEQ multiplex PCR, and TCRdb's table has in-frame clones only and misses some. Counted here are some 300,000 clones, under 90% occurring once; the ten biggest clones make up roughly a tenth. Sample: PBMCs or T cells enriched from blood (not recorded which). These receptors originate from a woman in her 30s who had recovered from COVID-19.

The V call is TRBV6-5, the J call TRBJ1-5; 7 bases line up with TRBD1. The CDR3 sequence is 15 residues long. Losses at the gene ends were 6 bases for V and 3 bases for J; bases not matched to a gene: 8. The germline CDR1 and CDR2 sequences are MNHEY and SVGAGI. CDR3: CASSQTGLDNQPQHF. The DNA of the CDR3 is TGTGCCAGCAGCCAGACAGGGTTAGACAATCAGCCCCAGCATTTT.

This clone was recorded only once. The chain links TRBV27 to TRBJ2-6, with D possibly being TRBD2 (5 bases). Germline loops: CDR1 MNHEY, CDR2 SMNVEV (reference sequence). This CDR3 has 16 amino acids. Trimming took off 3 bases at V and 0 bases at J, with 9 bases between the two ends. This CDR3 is CASSFGDYSGANVLTF. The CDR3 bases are TGTGCCAGCAGTTTCGGTGACTACTCTGGGGCCAACGTCCTGACTTTC.

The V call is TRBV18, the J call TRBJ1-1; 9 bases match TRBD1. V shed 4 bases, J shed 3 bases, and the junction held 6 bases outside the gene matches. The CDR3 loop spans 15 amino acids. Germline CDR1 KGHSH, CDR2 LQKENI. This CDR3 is CASSRGTGWDTEAFF. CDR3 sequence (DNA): TGTGCCAGCTCACGTGGGACAGGGTGGGACACTGAAGCTTTCTTT. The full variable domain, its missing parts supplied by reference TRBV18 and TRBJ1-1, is NAGVMQNPRHLVRRRGQEARLRCSPMKGHSHVYWYRQLPEEGLKFMVYLQKENIIDESGMPKERFSAEFPKEGPSILRIQQVVRGDSAAYFCASSRGTGWDTEAFFGQGTRLTVV.

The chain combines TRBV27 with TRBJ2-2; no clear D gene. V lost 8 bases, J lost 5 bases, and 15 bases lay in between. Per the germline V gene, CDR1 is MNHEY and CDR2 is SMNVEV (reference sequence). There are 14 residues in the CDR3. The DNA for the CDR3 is TGTGCCAGCGCGACGGGTATTTGGACCGGGGAGCTGTTTTTT. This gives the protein CASATGIWTGELFF.

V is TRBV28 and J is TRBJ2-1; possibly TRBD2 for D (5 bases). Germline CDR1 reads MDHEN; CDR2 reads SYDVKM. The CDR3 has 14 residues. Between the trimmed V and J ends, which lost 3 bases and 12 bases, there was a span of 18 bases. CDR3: CASSFLLDHRAQFF. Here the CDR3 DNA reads TGTGCCAGCAGTTTCCTACTAGATCATCGTGCGCAGTTCTTC.

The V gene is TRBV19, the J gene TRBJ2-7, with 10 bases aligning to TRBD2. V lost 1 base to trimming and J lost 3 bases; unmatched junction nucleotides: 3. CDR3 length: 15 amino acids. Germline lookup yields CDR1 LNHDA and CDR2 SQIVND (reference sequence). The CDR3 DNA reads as TGTGCCAGTAGTATAGCTAGCGGGAGCCTCTACGAGCAGTACTTC. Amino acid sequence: CASSIASGSLYEQYF. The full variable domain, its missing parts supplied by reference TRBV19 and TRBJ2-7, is DGGITQSPKYLFRKEGQNVTLSCEQNLNHDAMYWYRQDPGQGLRLIYYSQIVNDFQKGDIAEGYSVSREKKESFPLTVTSAQKNPTAFYLCASSIASGSLYEQYFGPGTRLTVT.

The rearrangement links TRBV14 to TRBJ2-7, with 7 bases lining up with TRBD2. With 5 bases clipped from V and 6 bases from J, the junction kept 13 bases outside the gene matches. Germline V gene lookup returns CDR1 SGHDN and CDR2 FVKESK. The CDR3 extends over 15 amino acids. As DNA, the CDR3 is TGTGCCAGCAGCTCCGTGGGAGGGGTAATTAGCGAGCAGTACTTC. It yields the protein CASSSVGGVISEQYF.

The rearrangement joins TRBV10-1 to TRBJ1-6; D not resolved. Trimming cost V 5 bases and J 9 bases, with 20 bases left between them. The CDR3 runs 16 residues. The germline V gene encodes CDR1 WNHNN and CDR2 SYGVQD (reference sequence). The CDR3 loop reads CASSIPVPQEGSPLHF. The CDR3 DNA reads TGCGCCAGCAGTATCCCCGTGCCGCAGGAGGGTTCACCCCTCCACTTT.

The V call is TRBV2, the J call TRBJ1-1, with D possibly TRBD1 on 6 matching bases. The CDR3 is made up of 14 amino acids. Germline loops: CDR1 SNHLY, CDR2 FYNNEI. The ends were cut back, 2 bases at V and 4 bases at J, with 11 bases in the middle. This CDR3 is CASSEQGLGTEAFF. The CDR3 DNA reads TGTGCCAGCAGTGAACAGGGGTTAGGCACTGAAGCTTTCTTT.

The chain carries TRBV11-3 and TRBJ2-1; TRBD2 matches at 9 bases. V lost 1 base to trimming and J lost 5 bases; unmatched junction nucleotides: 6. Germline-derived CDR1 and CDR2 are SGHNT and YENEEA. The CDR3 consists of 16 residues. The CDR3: CASSLVGAGGHNEQFF. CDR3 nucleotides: TGTGCCAGCAGCTTAGTGGGAGCGGGAGGACACAATGAGCAGTTCTTC.

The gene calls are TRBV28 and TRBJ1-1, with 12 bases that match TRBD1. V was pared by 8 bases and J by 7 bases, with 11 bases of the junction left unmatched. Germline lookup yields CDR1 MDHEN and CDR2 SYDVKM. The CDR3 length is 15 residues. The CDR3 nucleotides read TGTGCCAGCCGATCCGGGACAGGGGGCTTCGGTGAAGCTTTCTTT. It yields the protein CASRSGTGGFGEAFF.

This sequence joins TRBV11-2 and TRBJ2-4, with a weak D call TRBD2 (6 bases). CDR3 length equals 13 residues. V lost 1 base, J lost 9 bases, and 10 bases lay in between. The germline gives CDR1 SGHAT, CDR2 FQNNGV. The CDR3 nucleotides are TGTGCCAGCAGCTTAGCGGGGGTAGGCATTCAGTACTTC. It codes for CASSLAGVGIQYF.

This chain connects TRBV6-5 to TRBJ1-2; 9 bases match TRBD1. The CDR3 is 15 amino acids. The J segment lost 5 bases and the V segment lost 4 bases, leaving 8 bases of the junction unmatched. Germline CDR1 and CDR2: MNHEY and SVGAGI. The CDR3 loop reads CASSSTGDRVYGYTF. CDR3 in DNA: TGTGCCAGCAGTTCCACAGGGGACAGGGTTTATGGCTACACCTTC.

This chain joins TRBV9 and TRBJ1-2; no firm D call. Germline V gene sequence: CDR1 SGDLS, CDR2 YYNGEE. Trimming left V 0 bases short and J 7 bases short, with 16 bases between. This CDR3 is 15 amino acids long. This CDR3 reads CASSVAPDAGSGYTF. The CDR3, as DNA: TGTGCCAGCAGCGTAGCCCCGGACGCCGGGAGTGGCTACACCTTC.

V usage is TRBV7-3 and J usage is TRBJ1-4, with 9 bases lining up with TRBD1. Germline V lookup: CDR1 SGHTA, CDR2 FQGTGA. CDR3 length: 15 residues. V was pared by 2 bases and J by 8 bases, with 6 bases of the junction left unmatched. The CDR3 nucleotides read TGTGCCAGCAGCTTACTTGGGACAGGGAACGAAAAACTGTTTTTT. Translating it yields CASSLLGTGNEKLFF.

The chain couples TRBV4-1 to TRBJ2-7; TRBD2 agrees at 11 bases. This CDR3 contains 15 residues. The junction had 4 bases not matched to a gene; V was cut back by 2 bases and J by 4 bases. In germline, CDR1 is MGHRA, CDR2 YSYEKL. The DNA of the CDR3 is TGCGCCAGCAGCCAAACGACTAGCGGGACATACGAGCAGTACTTC. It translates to CASSQTTSGTYEQYF.

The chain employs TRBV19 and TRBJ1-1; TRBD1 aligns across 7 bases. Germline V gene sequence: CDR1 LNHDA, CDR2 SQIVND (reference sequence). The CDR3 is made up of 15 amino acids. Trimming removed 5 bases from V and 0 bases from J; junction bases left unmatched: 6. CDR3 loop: CASSLRTGLNTEAFF. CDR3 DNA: TGTGCCAGTAGTCTACGGACAGGTTTGAACACTGAAGCTTTCTTT.

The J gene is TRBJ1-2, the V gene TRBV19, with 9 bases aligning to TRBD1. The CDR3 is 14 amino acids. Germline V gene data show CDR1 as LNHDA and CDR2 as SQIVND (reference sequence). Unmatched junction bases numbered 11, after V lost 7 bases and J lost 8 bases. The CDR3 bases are TGTGCCAGTACCATAGGGGGACAGGGCGGAGGCTACACCTTC. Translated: CASTIGGQGGGYTF.

CDR3 sequence reads: CASSQDQRWNYGYTF. CDR3 nucleotides: TGTGCCAGCAGCCAAGATCAGAGGTGGAACTATGGCTACACCTTC. This rearrangement joins TRBV3-1 (or the pseudogene TRBV3-2) to TRBJ1-2; no clear D. V lost 0 bases and J lost 2, with 10 bases in between. Germline loops: CDR1 LGHDT, CDR2 YNNKEL (reference sequence). This CDR3 is 15 amino acids long.

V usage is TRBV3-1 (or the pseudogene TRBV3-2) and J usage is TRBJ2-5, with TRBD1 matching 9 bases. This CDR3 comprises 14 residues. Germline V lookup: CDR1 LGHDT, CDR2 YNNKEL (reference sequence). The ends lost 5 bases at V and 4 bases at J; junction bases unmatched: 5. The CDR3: CASSASTGGETQYF. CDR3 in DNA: TGTGCCAGCAGCGCCTCGACAGGGGGAGAGACCCAGTACTTC.

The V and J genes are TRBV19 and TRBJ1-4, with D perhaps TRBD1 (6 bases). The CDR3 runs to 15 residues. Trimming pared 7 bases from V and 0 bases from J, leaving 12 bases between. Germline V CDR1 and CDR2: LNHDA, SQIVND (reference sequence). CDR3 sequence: CASIRTVTTNEKLFF. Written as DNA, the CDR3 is TGTGCCAGTATCCGGACAGTAACAACTAATGAAAAACTGTTTTTT.

DNA of the CDR3: TGTGCCACCCTCGAGGAGGCGGGTTATACGCAGTATTTT. This translates into CATLEEAGYTQYF. This chain uses TRBV2 with TRBJ2-3, with D possibly being TRBD2 (5 bases). CDR3 length: 13 amino acids. Germline loops: CDR1 SNHLY, CDR2 FYNNEI. The V and J ends lost 10 bases and 7 bases respectively, with 18 bases between them.

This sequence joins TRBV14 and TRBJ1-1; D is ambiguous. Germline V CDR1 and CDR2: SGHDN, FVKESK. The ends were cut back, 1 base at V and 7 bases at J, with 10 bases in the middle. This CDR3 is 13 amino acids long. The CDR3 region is CASSQARLGEAFF. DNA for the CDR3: TGTGCCAGCAGCCAAGCGAGGCTAGGTGAAGCTTTCTTT.

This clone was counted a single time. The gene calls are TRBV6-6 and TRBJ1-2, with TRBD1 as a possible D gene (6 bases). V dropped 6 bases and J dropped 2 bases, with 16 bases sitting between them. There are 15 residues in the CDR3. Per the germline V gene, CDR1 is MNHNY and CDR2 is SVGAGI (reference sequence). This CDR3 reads CASSGRQGGNYGYTF. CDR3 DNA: TGTGCCAGCAGCGGCAGACAAGGGGGAAACTATGGCTACACCTTC.

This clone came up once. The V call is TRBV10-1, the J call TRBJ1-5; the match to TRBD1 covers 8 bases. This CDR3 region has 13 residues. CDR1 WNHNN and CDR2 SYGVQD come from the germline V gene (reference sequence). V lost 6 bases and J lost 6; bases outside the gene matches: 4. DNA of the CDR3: TGCGCCAGCAGGGACAGGGTGGGTCAGCCCCAGCATTTT. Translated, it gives CASRDRVGQPQHF.

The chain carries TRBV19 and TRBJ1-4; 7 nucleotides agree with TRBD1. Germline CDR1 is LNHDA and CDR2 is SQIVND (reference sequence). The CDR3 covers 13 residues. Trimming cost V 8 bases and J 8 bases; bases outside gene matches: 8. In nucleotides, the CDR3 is TGTGCCAGTCTTTCAGGGGGTGGAGAAAAACTGTTTTTT. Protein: CASLSGGGEKLFF.

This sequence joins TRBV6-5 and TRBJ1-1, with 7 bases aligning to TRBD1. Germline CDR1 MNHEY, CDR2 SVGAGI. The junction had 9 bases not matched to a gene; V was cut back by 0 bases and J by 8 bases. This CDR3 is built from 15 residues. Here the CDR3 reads CASSYSGIGQVEAFF. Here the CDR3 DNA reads TGTGCCAGCAGTTACTCAGGAATTGGACAGGTCGAAGCTTTCTTT.